This record concerns one TCR beta chain sequence. A much larger clone is a single base away; this may be a read error. The CDR3 runs 13 residues. The ends were cut back, 4 bases at V and 4 bases at J, with 11 bases in the middle. The V gene's germline CDR1 is SGDLS and CDR2 YYNGEE. TCR beta CDR3 sequences were amplified from RNA transcripts. The TCR CDR3 first-round RT-PCR relied on the HTBI primer set. TCRdb recomputed calls from the multiplex PCR reads with MiXCR, one row per CDR3 protein. The sample has roughly 840,000 distinct CDR3 sequences, roughly 40% seen once; the top ten hold 8% to 9%. Newly diagnosed patients aged 18 to 65 had hyperthyroidism of under 2 months' duration. Thyroid ultrasound, orbital computed tomography, clinical symptoms, and serum thyroxine and TRAb underpinned diagnoses. These data originate in a study of T cells in Graves' hyperthyroidism and ophthalmopathy.

This clonotype was sampled from a man between 18 and 29 years old with Graves' hyperthyroidism. Source material: blood. The V and J genes are TRBV9 and TRBJ1-1; D is unclear. This CDR3 is CASSQETTTEAFF. The CDR3 bases are TGTGCCAGCAGCCAAGAGACAACCACTGAAGCTTTCTTT.